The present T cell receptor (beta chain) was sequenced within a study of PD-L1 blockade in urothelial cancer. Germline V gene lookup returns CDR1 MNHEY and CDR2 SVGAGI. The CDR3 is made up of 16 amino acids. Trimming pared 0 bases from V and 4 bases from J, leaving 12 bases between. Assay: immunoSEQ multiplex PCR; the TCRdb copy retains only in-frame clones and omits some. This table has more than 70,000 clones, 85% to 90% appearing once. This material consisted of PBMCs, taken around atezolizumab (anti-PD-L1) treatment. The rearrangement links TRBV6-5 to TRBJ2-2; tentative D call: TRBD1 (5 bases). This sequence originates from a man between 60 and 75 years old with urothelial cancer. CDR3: CASSYSINQGTGELFF. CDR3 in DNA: TGTGCCAGCAGTTACTCGATTAACCAGGGCACCGGGGAGCTGTTTTTT.